This TCR beta chain was captured by sequencing in a study of CD8+ T cells in alopecia areata. Study in general: Treated individuals took tofacitinib by mouth, 5 to 10 mg twice daily.

Findings and caveats of the study: Higher clonality and more expanded CD8+ clones appeared in lesional than normal scalp.

Concerning this clone: Its antigen is unknown.

RNA was isolated and reverse transcribed to cDNA, the sequencing template. The method was immunoSEQ multiplex PCR; TCRdb's version includes in-frame clones alone and lacks a portion of them. The sample lists 140,000 to 150,000 clones, roughly 44% seen once, with roughly 7.5% in the top ten. V was clipped by 4 bases and J by 2 bases, with 16 bases between them. The V gene's germline CDR1 is SEHNR and CDR2 FQNEAQ (reference sequence). The CDR3 sequence is 16 residues long. Peripheral blood, together with lesional scalp punch biopsies, was collected from alopecia areata patients. Cell sorting was applied to PBMCs, and CD4+ and CD8+ T cells were collected.

The sequenced material came from CD4+ T cells sorted from blood. The clonotype comes from a human donor with alopecia areata. J is TRBJ2-3 and V is TRBV7-9, with D tentatively TRBD2 (5 bases). DNA of the CDR3: TGTGCCAGCAGCTACCGAATCAGCGGTTACACAGATACGCAGTATTTT. Its translation is CASSYRISGYTDTQYF.